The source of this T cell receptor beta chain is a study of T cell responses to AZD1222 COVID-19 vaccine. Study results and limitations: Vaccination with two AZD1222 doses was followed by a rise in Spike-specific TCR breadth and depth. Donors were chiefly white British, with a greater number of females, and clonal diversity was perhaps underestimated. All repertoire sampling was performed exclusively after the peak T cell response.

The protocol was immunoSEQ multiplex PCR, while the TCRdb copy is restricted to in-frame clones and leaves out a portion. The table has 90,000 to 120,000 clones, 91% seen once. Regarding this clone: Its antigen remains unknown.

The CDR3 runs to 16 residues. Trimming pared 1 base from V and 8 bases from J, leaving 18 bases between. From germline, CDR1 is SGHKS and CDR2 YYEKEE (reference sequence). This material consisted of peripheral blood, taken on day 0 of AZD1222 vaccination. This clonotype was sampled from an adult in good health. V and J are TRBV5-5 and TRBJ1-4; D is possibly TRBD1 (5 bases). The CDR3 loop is CASSLKNVAGSEKLFF. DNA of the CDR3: TGTGCCAGCAGCTTGAAAAATGTGGCAGGGAGCGAAAAACTGTTTTTT.